The 5 T cell receptor beta chains given below trace back to one sample, sequenced in a study of blood T cell repertoires in COVID-19. Profiled with immunoSEQ multiplex PCR; TCRdb holds only in-frame clones, not every one. The sample holds roughly 280,000 clones, about nine tenths seen once. Specimen: PBMCs or T cells enriched from blood (not recorded which). These receptors were collected from a woman aged 55-70 years who had recovered from COVID-19.

The J gene is TRBJ1-1, the V gene TRBV18; D uncertain. The CDR3 extends over 14 amino acids. Trimming took off 3 bases at V and 5 bases at J, with 13 bases between the two ends. Germline CDR1 KGHSH, CDR2 LQKENI. The CDR3 DNA follows: TGTGCCAGCTCACCGAGGGATAGAGGGACTGAAGCTTTCTTT. Translated, it gives CASSPRDRGTEAFF.

This clone was picked up a small number of times. The same CDR3 also results from other DNA sequences found in this sample. V is TRBV3-1 (or the pseudogene TRBV3-2) and J is TRBJ1-3; possibly TRBD1 for D (5 bases). Germline V gene lookup returns CDR1 LGHDT and CDR2 YNNKEL (reference sequence). V was pared by 3 bases and J by 0 bases, with 6 bases between. The CDR3 length is 14 residues. CDR3 nucleotide sequence: TGTGCCAGCAGCCAGGGGGGCTCTGGAAACACCATATATTTT. Translated: CASSQGGSGNTIYF.

V is TRBV13 and J is TRBJ1-1; D is perhaps TRBD1 (5 bases). The CDR3 covers 15 residues. CDR1 is PRHDT and CDR2 is FYEKMQ in the germline V gene (reference sequence). V was pared by 5 bases and J by 1 base, with 14 bases between. CDR3 sequence (DNA): TGTGCCAGCAGCATTGGACGGGACTCGAACACTGAAGCTTTCTTT. It translates to CASSIGRDSNTEAFF.

The chain combines TRBV28 with TRBJ2-1; D might be TRBD1 (6 bases). Between the trimmed V and J ends, which lost 6 bases and 9 bases, there was a span of 21 bases. Germline V CDR1 and CDR2: MDHEN, SYDVKM. The CDR3 has 15 residues. This CDR3 reads CASSYPEGRGTEQFF. The CDR3 bases are TGTGCCAGCAGCTACCCCGAGGGCAGGGGTACTGAGCAGTTCTTC.

As regards this clone: The same CDR3 arises from other DNA sequences in this sample as well. The chain links TRBV18 to TRBJ1-2; no definite D call. The CDR3 runs 12 residues. V lost 2 bases and J lost 7, with 8 bases in between. Germline lookup yields CDR1 KGHSH and CDR2 LQKENI. The CDR3 loop reads CASSPDRGGYTF. The CDR3 DNA follows: TGTGCCAGCTCACCAGATCGGGGTGGCTACACCTTC.